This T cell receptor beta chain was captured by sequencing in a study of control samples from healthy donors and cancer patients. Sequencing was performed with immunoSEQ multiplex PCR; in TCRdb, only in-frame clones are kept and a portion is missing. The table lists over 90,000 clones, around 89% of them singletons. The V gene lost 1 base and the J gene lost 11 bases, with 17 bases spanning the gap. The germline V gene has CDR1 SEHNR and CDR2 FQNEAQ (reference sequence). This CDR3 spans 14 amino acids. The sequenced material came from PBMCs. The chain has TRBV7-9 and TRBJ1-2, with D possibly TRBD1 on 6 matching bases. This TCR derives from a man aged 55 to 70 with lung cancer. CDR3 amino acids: CASSLVEGGDMYTF. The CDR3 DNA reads TGTGCCAGCAGCTTAGTTGAAGGCGGGGACATGTACACCTTC.